Listed here is a single T cell receptor (beta chain). Its antigen is unknown. The data were obtained in a study of a mutant IDH1 vaccine in newly diagnosed glioma. Study summary: Sex among treated patients split approximately 62% male, roughly 38% female; mean age was approximately 38 years.

The study, taken as a whole, reports: Pseudoprogression appeared unlinked to shifts in leading peripheral T cell clonotypes. Vaccination induced immune responses in around 93% of patients.

Time point given: week 5, during vaccination. In every dose of vaccine, 300 ug of mutant IDH1 20-mer peptide was given alongside topical imiquimod. V was shortened by 7 bases and J by 3 bases, with 12 bases between the two germline ends. CDR1 is MNHNY, CDR2 SVGAGI, per germline (reference sequence). The CDR3 totals 13 residues. TCRdb keeps only in-frame clones here, not all; method: immunoSEQ multiplex PCR. The repertoire includes about 58,000 clones, roughly four fifths of them detected once, and about 7.7% sits in the top ten. This sequence originates from a woman aged 50 to 60 with glioma. The sample consisted of PBMCs, taken from a glioma patient whose treatment included an IDH1 peptide vaccine. The rearrangement uses TRBV6-6 and TRBJ1-1, with D perhaps matching TRBD1 (6 bases). Here the CDR3 reads CASTEQGYTEAFF. Here the CDR3 DNA reads TGTGCCAGCACCGAACAGGGATACACTGAAGCTTTCTTT.